Given below is one T cell receptor (beta chain) in context. CDR3 length equals 14 residues. Germline loops: CDR1 KGHSH, CDR2 LQKENI. V lost 2 bases, J lost 0 bases, and 4 bases lay in between. This specimen comes from a study of blood T cell repertoires in COVID-19. The overall study: Acute-phase and convalescent COVID-19 samples originated in the United States, Italy and Spain. PBMCs, B-cell-depleted T cells, or T cells were the source of the cDNA or gDNA that made up the material.

Under the authors' procedure: The assay estimated nucleated cells by amplifying reference gene primers. Profiled with immunoSEQ multiplex PCR; TCRdb holds only in-frame clones, not every one. V and J calls and clone size are copied from that table; D and trimming were computed from the DNA. Here the sample spans about 240,000 clones, about 82% being singletons. Material: peripheral blood. This sequence was found in a man older than 75 with acute or convalescent COVID-19. The chain joins TRBV18 to TRBJ2-2; D remains unclear. The CDR3 DNA reads TGTGCCAGCTCACCAATCGCGAACACCGGGGAGCTGTTTTTT. It translates to CASSPIANTGELFF.